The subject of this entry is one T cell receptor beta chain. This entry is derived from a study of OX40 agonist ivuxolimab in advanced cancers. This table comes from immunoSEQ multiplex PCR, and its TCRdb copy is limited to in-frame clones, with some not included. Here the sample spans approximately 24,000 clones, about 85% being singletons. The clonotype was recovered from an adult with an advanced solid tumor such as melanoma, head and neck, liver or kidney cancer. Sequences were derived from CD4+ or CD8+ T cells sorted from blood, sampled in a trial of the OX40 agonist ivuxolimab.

This CDR3 is CASSVTIGSRDEQFF. The CDR3 nucleotides read TGTGCCAGCAGCGTTACTATAGGGTCTCGGGATGAGCAGTTCTTC. The chain combines TRBV2 with TRBJ2-1; D call uncertain. Looked up from germline, CDR1 is SNHLY and CDR2 is FYNNEI. V lost 6 bases to trimming and J lost 8 bases, with 20 bases between them. The CDR3 runs 15 residues.